One and the same sample provided the 11 T cell receptor beta chains below, sequenced in a study of blood T cell repertoires in COVID-19. Using immunoSEQ multiplex PCR, the repertoire was profiled, and TCRdb retains in-frame clones only, with some absent. The sample records fewer than 200,000 clones, 70% to 90% being singletons. The sample taken for sequencing was peripheral blood. These receptors all come from a man in his fifties or sixties with active or convalescent COVID-19.

The V call is TRBV9, the J call TRBJ1-2; the match to TRBD1 covers 9 bases. The CDR3 sequence is 18 residues long. V lost 3 bases, J lost 4 bases, and 16 bases stayed unmatched. Germline assignment: CDR1 SGDLS and CDR2 YYNGEE. The CDR3 region is CASSAQFKAGTGSYGYTF. Written as DNA, the CDR3 is TGTGCCAGCAGCGCCCAATTTAAAGCGGGGACAGGGTCCTATGGCTACACCTTC.

The chain has TRBV5-1 and TRBJ2-3; 10 nucleotides line up with TRBD2. The CDR3 length is 16 residues. Germline CDR1 SGHRS, CDR2 YFSETQ. V dropped 2 bases and J dropped 0; count of bases not matched to a gene: 3. Here the CDR3 reads CASSFGLADSTDTQYF. The CDR3 nucleotides read TGCGCCAGCAGCTTCGGACTAGCGGACAGCACAGATACGCAGTATTTT. Looking up the rest from reference TRBV5-1 and TRBJ2-3 gives the full variable domain: KAGVTQTPRYLIKTRGQQVTLSCSPISGHRSVSWYQQTPGQGLQFLFEYFSETQRNKGNFPGRFSGRQFSNSRSEMNVSTLELGDSALYLCASSFGLADSTDTQYFGPGTRLTVL.

In this sample, this clone turned up once. This chain uses TRBV30 with TRBJ2-7; TRBD2 agrees at 13 bases. V was clipped by 5 bases and J by 5 bases; unmatched bases: 6. The CDR3 has 14 amino acids. Per the germline V gene, CDR1 is GTSNPN and CDR2 is SVGIG (reference sequence). CDR3 loop: CAWELAGGRNEQYF. The DNA of the CDR3 is TGTGCCTGGGAACTAGCGGGGGGGCGCAACGAGCAGTACTTC.

The chain is built from TRBV18 and TRBJ1-1, with unresolved D. Germline CDR1 KGHSH, CDR2 LQKENI. V shed 4 bases and J shed 3 bases, with 18 bases lying between them. The CDR3 totals 16 residues. CDR3 nucleotide sequence: TGTGCCAGCTCACTAACCCTACGTGGTATGGACACTGAAGCTTTCTTT. As protein: CASSLTLRGMDTEAFF.

The chain recombines TRBV27 with TRBJ1-2; D is uncertain. This CDR3 has 13 residues. Between the trimmed V and J ends, which lost 2 bases and 5 bases, there was a span of 9 bases. The V gene's germline CDR1 is MNHEY and CDR2 SMNVEV (reference sequence). The CDR3 DNA follows: TGTGCCAGCAGTTTAAGAGGGCAGTATGGCTACACCTTC. It codes for CASSLRGQYGYTF.

This chain uses TRBV18 with TRBJ2-1, with 12 nucleotides matching TRBD2. V lost 3 bases and J lost 7; bases outside the gene matches: 1. This CDR3 is 14 amino acids long. Germline V gene data show CDR1 as KGHSH and CDR2 as LQKENI. The CDR3 nucleotides are TGTGCCAGCTCACCGGGACTAGCGGGTAATGAGCAGTTCTTC. Protein product: CASSPGLAGNEQFF.

CDR3 sequence (DNA): TGTGCCAGCAGCTTAGGAGTGATCGCTTTCTTT. Protein product: CASSLGVIAFF. V gene TRBV7-9 combines with J gene TRBJ1-1; D remains unclear. Looked up from germline, CDR1 is SEHNR and CDR2 is FQNEAQ (reference sequence). The ends were cut back, 1 base at V and 11 bases at J, with 8 bases in the middle. The CDR3 totals 11 residues. Variable domain in full (rest from reference TRBV7-9 and TRBJ1-1): DTGVSQNPRHKITKRGQNVTFRCDPISEHNRLYWYRQTLGQGPEFLTYFQNEAQLEKSRLLSDRFSAERPKGSFSTLEIQRTEQGDSAMYLCASSLGVIAFFGQGTRLTVV.

The chain recombines TRBV7-6 with TRBJ2-5, with no clear D. The germline gives CDR1 SGHVS, CDR2 FNYEAQ. CDR3 length: 14 residues. Trimming removed 5 bases from V and 6 bases from J, with 16 bases in between. The CDR3 protein is CASSPSRSYQTQYF. As DNA, the CDR3 is TGTGCCAGCAGCCCGAGCCGGTCTTATCAGACCCAGTACTTC.

The rearrangement joins TRBV11-3 to TRBJ1-6, with D possibly TRBD1 on 5 matching bases. V was cut by 5 bases and J by 6 bases, with 8 bases left in between. The CDR3 contains 13 residues. Germline values: CDR1 SGHNT, CDR2 YENEEA. CDR3 sequence: CASSAQGNSPLHF. The CDR3 bases are TGTGCCAGCAGCGCTCAGGGTAATTCACCCCTCCACTTT.

This clone showed up just a few times. The chain employs TRBV7-9 and TRBJ1-5; 7 nucleotides line up with TRBD1. The length of the CDR3 is 16 residues. Germline values: CDR1 SEHNR, CDR2 FQNEAQ (reference sequence). V lost 1 base and J lost 5; bases outside the gene matches: 8. The DNA for the CDR3 is TGTGCCAGCAGCTTAGGACAGGGAGGAGGCGATCAGCCCCAGCATTTT. Translation: CASSLGQGGGDQPQHF. The whole variable domain, filled in from reference TRBV7-9 and TRBJ1-5, reads DTGVSQNPRHKITKRGQNVTFRCDPISEHNRLYWYRQTLGQGPEFLTYFQNEAQLEKSRLLSDRFSAERPKGSFSTLEIQRTEQGDSAMYLCASSLGQGGGDQPQHFGDGTRLSIL.

V gene TRBV30 combines with J gene TRBJ1-1, with TRBD1 matching 9 bases. CDR1 is GTSNPN, CDR2 SVGIG, per germline (reference sequence). The CDR3 is 12 residues long. Losses at the gene ends were 4 bases for V and 6 bases for J; bases not matched to a gene: 3. CDR3 loop: CAWMGQGAEAFF. CDR3 sequence (DNA): TGTGCCTGGATGGGACAGGGCGCTGAAGCTTTCTTT.